This T cell receptor (beta chain) was recovered during a study of T cell responses to AZD1222 COVID-19 vaccine. Notes on the study in general: An increase in Spike-specific TCR breadth and depth was observed after two AZD1222 doses. Reports indicate that nearly half of spike-specific TCRs are directed at unmutated variant regions. Seropositive at baseline were only 5 to 7 AZD1222 recipients.

Comments on this clone: Its antigen is not known. At the DNA level, this CDR3 is encoded by other sequences in the same sample as well.

CDR1 LNHDA and CDR2 SQIVND come from the germline V gene (reference sequence). This CDR3 spans 14 amino acids. Trimming shortened V by 3 bases and J by 1 base, and 9 bases separated the two germline ends. Using immunoSEQ multiplex PCR, the repertoire was profiled, and TCRdb retains in-frame clones only, with some absent. The repertoire consists of fewer than 130,000 clones, with roughly nine tenths occurring once and the leading ten covering roughly 2.5%. This clonotype was sampled from an adult who received the AZD1222 COVID-19 vaccine. The starting material was peripheral blood, obtained 28 days after the second AZD1222 dose. The chain uses TRBV19 and TRBJ2-5; D is possibly TRBD1 (5 bases). This chain's CDR3 is CASSIKGSQETQYF. CDR3 in DNA: TGTGCCAGTAGTATTAAGGGGTCCCAAGAGACCCAGTACTTC. Supplemented by reference TRBV19 and TRBJ2-5, the full variable domain reads DGGITQSPKYLFRKEGQNVTLSCEQNLNHDAMYWYRQDPGQGLRLIYYSQIVNDFQKGDIAEGYSVSREKKESFPLTVTSAQKNPTAFYLCASSIKGSQETQYFGPGTRLLVL.